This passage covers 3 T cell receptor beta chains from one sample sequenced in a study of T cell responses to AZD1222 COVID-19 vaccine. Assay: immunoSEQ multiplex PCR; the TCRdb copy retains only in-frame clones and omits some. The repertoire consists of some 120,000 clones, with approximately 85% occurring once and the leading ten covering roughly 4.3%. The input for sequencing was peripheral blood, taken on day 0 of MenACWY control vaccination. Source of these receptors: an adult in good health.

The CDR3 coding sequence is TGTGCCAGCAGTGTCCGTAGAGGGCCGGATCAGCCCCAGCATTTT. It codes for CASSVRRGPDQPQHF. This chain uses TRBV2 with TRBJ1-5, with D unclear. The CDR3 is 15 amino acids. The germline CDR1 and CDR2 sequences are SNHLY and FYNNEI. The V gene lost 4 bases and the J gene lost 5 bases, with 15 bases spanning the gap. The full variable domain, with the rest looked up from reference TRBV2 and TRBJ1-5, is EPEVTQTPSHQVTQMGQEVILRCVPISNHLYFYWYRQILGQKVEFLVSFYNNEISEKSEIFDDQFSVERPDGSNFTLKIRSTKLEDSAMYFCASSVRRGPDQPQHFGDGTRLSIL.

This chain's CDR3 is CASSQGRASSYNSPLHF. In nucleotides, the CDR3 is TGCGCCAGCAGCCAGGGGAGAGCCAGCTCCTATAATTCACCCCTCCACTTT. The J gene is TRBJ1-6, the V gene TRBV4-1; D not resolved. V lost 3 bases to trimming and J lost 0 bases, with 12 bases between them. In germline, CDR1 is MGHRA, CDR2 YSYEKL. This CDR3 is built from 17 residues.

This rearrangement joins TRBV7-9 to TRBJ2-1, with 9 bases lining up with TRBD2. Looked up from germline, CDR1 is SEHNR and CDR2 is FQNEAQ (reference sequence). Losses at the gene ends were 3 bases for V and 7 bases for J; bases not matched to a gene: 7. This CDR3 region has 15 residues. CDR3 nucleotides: TGTGCCAGCAGCTTTGGCGGGGGGGCCTCGAATGAGCAGTTCTTC. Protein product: CASSFGGGASNEQFF.